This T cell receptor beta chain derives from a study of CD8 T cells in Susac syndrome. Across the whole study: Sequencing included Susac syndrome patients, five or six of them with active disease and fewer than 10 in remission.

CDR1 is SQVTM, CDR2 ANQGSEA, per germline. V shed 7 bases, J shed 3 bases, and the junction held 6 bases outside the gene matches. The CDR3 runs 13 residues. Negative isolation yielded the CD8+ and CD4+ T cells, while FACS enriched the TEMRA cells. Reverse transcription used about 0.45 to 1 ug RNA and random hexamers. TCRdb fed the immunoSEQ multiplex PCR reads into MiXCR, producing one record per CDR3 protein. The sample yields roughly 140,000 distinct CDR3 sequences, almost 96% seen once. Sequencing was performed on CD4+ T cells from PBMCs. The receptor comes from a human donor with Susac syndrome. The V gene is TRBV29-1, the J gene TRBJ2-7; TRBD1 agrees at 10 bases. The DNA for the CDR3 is TGCAGCGCCCGACAGGGGGCCGGCTACGAGCAGTACTTC. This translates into CSARQGAGYEQYF.